Following are 22 T cell receptor beta chains from one sample sequenced in a study of identical twins (dated by TCRdb to the mid-2010s). Library generation was performed with 5' RACE. These reads were obtained on an Illumina HiSeq 2000. TCRdb itself trimmed the public reads at Q25 with fastp, ran MiXCR and retained productive beta chains. Identical CDR3 protein sequences are pooled into one entry, listed with their most common genes and DNA. This sample lists under 450,000 distinct CDR3 sequences; roughly 18% were detected once. The ten largest clones represent more than 10% of the sample. The sequenced material came from naive T cells sorted from blood. According to the study, the label for this sample's cell subset or site signals: cells isolated with a human naive T-cell isolation kit. Receptor source: a man over 45 in good health.

A few counts support this clonotype. V is TRBV5-1 and J is TRBJ2-1; D remains unclear. The CDR3 loop spans 12 amino acids. The V and J ends lost 2 bases and 8 bases respectively, with 8 bases between them. The germline V gene has CDR1 SGHRS and CDR2 YFSETQ. The DNA of the CDR3 is TGCGCCAGCAGCTTTCTTTCGTATGAGCAGTTCTTC. This translates into CASSFLSYEQFF.

V is TRBV11-2 and J is TRBJ2-2; D gene unclear. CDR3 length: 14 residues. Germline-derived CDR1 and CDR2 are SGHAT and FQNNGV. V shed 5 bases and J shed 7 bases, with 14 bases lying between them. CDR3 residues: CASSPFSGRGELFF. The CDR3 bases are TGTGCCAGCAGCCCGTTCTCGGGCCGCGGGGAGCTGTTTTTT.

To note about this clonotype: Mismatch with germline at one junction end may stem from a read error. The chain carries TRBV7-7 and TRBJ2-7, with D unclear. Per germline, CDR1 SSHAT and CDR2 FNYEAQ (reference sequence). This CDR3 is 13 amino acids long. For the CDR3, the DNA is TGTGCTAGCAGCTTAGGCCGACTTTCCGAGCAGTACTTC. It translates to CASSLGRLSEQYF.

At least ten counts were recorded for this clonotype. The chain combines TRBV6-2 or TRBV6-3 with TRBJ2-1; D perhaps matches TRBD1 (5 bases). Trimming took 2 bases from V and 7 from J, leaving 12 bases between them. The CDR3 loop spans 14 amino acids. Germline V gene data show CDR1 as MNHEY and CDR2 as SVGEGT. The CDR3: CASSYNWGSNEQFF. CDR3 in DNA: TGTGCCAGCAGTTACAATTGGGGCAGTAATGAGCAGTTCTTC.

This clonotype was seen only a few times. This chain uses TRBV12-3 or TRBV12-4 with TRBJ2-2; TRBD2 agrees at 13 bases. The CDR3 is 16 residues long. Germline trimming cut 6 bases from V and 6 bases from J; bases unmatched to any gene: 7. The CDR3 DNA reads as TGTGCCAGCAGCTATTGGACTAGCGGGAGATCCGGGGAGCTGTTTTTT. It specifies CASSYWTSGRSGELFF.

The V call is TRBV6-5, the J call TRBJ1-1; D may be TRBD1 (5 bases). This CDR3 is 13 amino acids long. The V gene lost 2 bases and the J gene lost 6 bases, with 10 bases spanning the gap. CDR1 is MNHEY and CDR2 is SVGAGI in the germline V gene. The CDR3 sequence: CASSYGRAAEAFF. DNA of the CDR3: TGTGCCAGCAGTTACGGCAGGGCGGCTGAAGCTTTCTTT.

The V gene is TRBV5-1, the J gene TRBJ2-5; unclear D gene. Germline V lookup: CDR1 SGHRS, CDR2 YFSETQ. Trimming cost V 0 bases and J 1 base, with 4 bases left between them. CDR3 length: 13 amino acids. CDR3 coding DNA: TGCGCCAGCAGCTTGGCCCCCCAAGAGACCCAGTACTTC. Protein sequence: CASSLAPQETQYF.

This clonotype was found a few times. V gene TRBV11-2 combines with J gene TRBJ2-1; 7 bases match TRBD1. The CDR3 has 15 amino acids. After removal of 2 bases from V and 10 bases from J, the junction contained 11 bases not matched to a gene. CDR1 and CDR2 (germline): SGHAT, FQNNGV. CDR3 bases: TGTGCCAGCAGCTTACAGGGGGTCCTAAATCAGGAGCAGTTCTTC. This translates into CASSLQGVLNQEQFF.

CDR3 in amino acids: CSAKRQQETQYF. For the CDR3, the DNA is TGCAGTGCTAAACGGCAGCAAGAGACCCAGTACTTC. The rearrangement joins TRBV20-1 to TRBJ2-5; D remains unclear. Looked up from germline, CDR1 is DFQATT and CDR2 is SNEGSKA (reference sequence). This CDR3 is 12 amino acids long. The ends were cut back, 4 bases at V and 2 bases at J, with 8 bases in the middle.

The chain combines TRBV12-3 or TRBV12-4 with TRBJ2-2, with D unclear. This CDR3 contains 13 residues. V lost 3 bases and J 6 bases, leaving 8 bases between the germline ends. The CDR3 coding sequence is TGTGCCAGCAGTTTTTTTGGGCCCGGGGAGCTGTTTTTT. This gives the protein CASSFFGPGELFF.

This clonotype was detected a few times. The chain joins TRBV6-1 to TRBJ2-1; 9 bases are a match to TRBD1. The trim removed 6 bases at V and 3 bases at J, leaving 3 bases unmatched. Germline V gives CDR1 MNHNS, CDR2 SASEGT. The CDR3 sequence is 14 residues long. Here the CDR3 reads CASRMGQGYNEQFF. Here the CDR3 DNA reads TGTGCCAGCAGGATGGGACAGGGCTACAATGAGCAGTTCTTC.

J is TRBJ2-5 and V is TRBV10-3, with TRBD2 as a possible D gene (6 bases). V was clipped by 3 bases and J by 4 bases, with 24 bases between them. This CDR3 spans 18 amino acids. Germline V gene sequence: CDR1 ENHRY, CDR2 SYGVKD. CDR3 loop: CAISDQPSGVLGGETQYF. DNA of the CDR3: TGTGCCATCAGTGACCAACCCTCGGGGGTCCTAGGAGGAGAGACCCAGTACTTC.

This clonotype turned up a few times. The J gene is TRBJ1-5, the V gene TRBV20-1, with TRBD1 as a possible D gene (6 bases). The CDR3 is 13 amino acids. Germline lookup yields CDR1 DFQATT and CDR2 SNEGSKA (reference sequence). Trimming cost V 6 bases and J 6 bases, with 15 bases left between them. CDR3 residues: CSAGGRGAQPQHF. The CDR3 bases are TGCAGTGCGGGAGGTCGGGGGGCTCAGCCCCAGCATTTT.

Ten or more counts support this clonotype. The chain employs TRBV20-1 and TRBJ2-3, with 8 positions matching TRBD1. Germline V lookup: CDR1 DFQATT, CDR2 SNEGSKA (reference sequence). J lost 4 bases, V lost 6 bases, and 9 bases had no gene match. The CDR3 is 14 residues long. This chain's CDR3 is CSAFGQGSSDTQYF. The CDR3 coding sequence is TGCAGTGCCTTCGGACAGGGTAGTTCAGATACGCAGTATTTT.

This clonotype was observed many times. The genes are TRBV15 and TRBJ1-6; no clear D. Germline loops: CDR1 LNHNV, CDR2 YYDKDF (reference sequence). The germline V and J ends were trimmed by 0 bases and 9 bases, with 15 bases remaining between them. The CDR3 sequence is 16 residues long. The CDR3 region has the DNA TGTGCCACCAGCAGAGATGGTCCGCTAAATGGTTCACCCCTCCACTTT. This encodes CATSRDGPLNGSPLHF.

This clonotype was counted only a few times. CDR3 in DNA: TGCGCCAGCAGCCAAGATCCGGGACTACAAGAGACCCAGTACTTC. Translated: CASSQDPGLQETQYF. The rearrangement links TRBV4-1 to TRBJ2-5; the match to TRBD2 covers 7 bases. The CDR3 has 15 residues. Germline CDR1 is MGHRA and CDR2 is YSYEKL. The J segment lost 2 bases and the V segment lost 0 bases, leaving 3 bases of the junction unmatched.

This clonotype was seen repeatedly, ten times or more. This CDR3 reads CASSLGVAGRRGTQYF. CDR3 nucleotides: TGTGCCAGCAGTCTGGGGGTAGCGGGGCGCCGTGGTACGCAGTATTTT. This chain uses TRBV12-3 or TRBV12-4 with TRBJ2-3; 8 bases agree with TRBD2. V dropped 5 bases and J dropped 8; count of bases not matched to a gene: 15. The CDR3 sequence is 16 residues long.

This rearrangement joins TRBV6-5 to TRBJ2-1; D ambiguous. Trimming cost V 0 bases and J 4 bases, with 10 bases left between them. There are 15 residues in the CDR3. In germline, CDR1 is MNHEY, CDR2 SVGAGI. This CDR3 is CASSYSIAGYNEQFF. DNA for the CDR3: TGTGCCAGCAGTTACTCGATAGCCGGGTACAATGAGCAGTTCTTC.

This clonotype has a count of ten or more. This chain links TRBV12-3 or TRBV12-4 with TRBJ1-6, with 10 positions matching TRBD1. This CDR3 is 15 amino acids long. The trim removed 5 bases at V and 7 bases at J, leaving 5 bases unmatched. The CDR3, as DNA: TGTGCCAGCAGTCTACGGGACAGGGGAAATTCACCCCTCCACTTT. Translation gives CASSLRDRGNSPLHF.

V gene TRBV5-1 combines with J gene TRBJ2-2; a possible D gene is TRBD2 (6 bases). Trimming removed 4 bases at V and 5 bases at J, with 12 bases between. Germline loops: CDR1 SGHRS, CDR2 YFSETQ. This CDR3 is built from 14 residues. The DNA of the CDR3 is TGCGCCAGCAGCCTCCGGGAGCGGACCGGGGAGCTGTTTTTT. Protein: CASSLRERTGELFF. Full variable domain (outside the CDR3, taken from reference TRBV5-1 and TRBJ2-2): KAGVTQTPRYLIKTRGQQVTLSCSPISGHRSVSWYQQTPGQGLQFLFEYFSETQRNKGNFPGRFSGRQFSNSRSEMNVSTLELGDSALYLCASSLRERTGELFFGEGSRLTVL.

V usage is TRBV7-9 and J usage is TRBJ1-2; no clear D gene. V lost 3 bases and J lost 7, with 15 bases in between. The CDR3 has 14 amino acids. Germline values: CDR1 SEHNR, CDR2 FQNEAQ (reference sequence). CDR3 bases: TGTGCCAGCAGCTTTACTCGTCTCCGGAGTGGCTACACCTTC. Protein product: CASSFTRLRSGYTF. Full variable domain (remainder filled in from reference TRBV7-9 and TRBJ1-2): DTGVSQNPRHKITKRGQNVTFRCDPISEHNRLYWYRQTLGQGPEFLTYFQNEAQLEKSRLLSDRFSAERPKGSFSTLEIQRTEQGDSAMYLCASSFTRLRSGYTFGSGTRLTVV.

This clonotype was recorded once. J is TRBJ2-7 and V is TRBV27, with D possibly matching TRBD1 (6 bases). Germline CDR1 reads MNHEY; CDR2 reads SMNVEV (reference sequence). The CDR3 sequence is 15 residues long. Trimming took 2 bases from V and 3 from J, leaving 14 bases between them. CDR3: CASSLHSQGNYEQYF. The CDR3, as DNA: TGTGCCAGCAGTTTACACTCCCAGGGGAACTACGAGCAGTACTTC.